Listed here are 31 T cell receptor beta chains from one sample, sequenced in a study of blood T cell repertoires in COVID-19. Sequencing used immunoSEQ multiplex PCR; TCRdb keeps in-frame clones, though not all of them. Of roughly 190,000 clones in the sample, approximately 80% were seen once. Material for sequencing was peripheral blood. The receptors were gathered from a woman in her 70s with COVID-19, enrolled during active disease.

The V gene is TRBV5-1, the J gene TRBJ1-2; tentative D call: TRBD1 (6 bases). The length of the CDR3 is 14 residues. In germline, CDR1 is SGHRS, CDR2 YFSETQ. The germline V and J ends were trimmed by 4 bases and 8 bases, with 18 bases remaining between them. CDR3 DNA: TGCGCCAGCAGCCTGGACAGTGACCTTTGGGGCTACACCTTC. This codes for CASSLDSDLWGYTF.

J is TRBJ2-2 and V is TRBV2; weak D call: TRBD2 (5 bases). CDR3 length: 15 residues. V lost 4 bases and J 5 bases, leaving 14 bases between the germline ends. CDR1 is SNHLY, CDR2 FYNNEI, per germline. The CDR3 DNA follows: TGTGCCAGCAGTGGCGAGGGCAGATTAACCGGGGAGCTGTTTTTT. It translates to CASSGEGRLTGELFF.

This rearrangement joins TRBV6-5 to TRBJ1-1, with a tentative D call TRBD1 (5 bases). V shed 5 bases and J shed 5 bases, with 18 bases lying between them. The CDR3 spans 15 residues. In germline, CDR1 is MNHEY, CDR2 SVGAGI. CDR3 in DNA: TGTGCCAGCAGTCGTCCCAGCCGGGGGAAGACTGAAGCTTTCTTT. As protein: CASSRPSRGKTEAFF.

The chain recombines TRBV9 with TRBJ2-1, with D unclear. The CDR3 loop spans 15 amino acids. Trimming removed 0 bases at V and 0 bases at J, with 7 bases between. Germline V CDR1 and CDR2: SGDLS, YYNGEE. The CDR3 loop reads CASSVGHSSYNEQFF. The CDR3 nucleotides read TGTGCCAGCAGCGTAGGTCACAGCTCCTACAATGAGCAGTTCTTC.

Here the CDR3 DNA reads TGTGCCAGCAGTTTAAGGCAGGGGCCCTCCTACGAGCAGTACTTC. It codes for CASSLRQGPSYEQYF. The V gene is TRBV27, the J gene TRBJ2-7, with TRBD1 as a possible D gene (6 bases). Germline CDR1 reads MNHEY; CDR2 reads SMNVEV (reference sequence). The CDR3 extends over 15 amino acids. Trimming removed 2 bases from V and 0 bases from J, with 11 bases in between.

The V gene is TRBV7-2, the J gene TRBJ1-2, with D maybe TRBD1 (6 bases). V was trimmed by 4 bases and J by 7 bases, leaving 19 bases between them. Germline values: CDR1 SGHTA, CDR2 FQGNSA. This CDR3 is 15 amino acids long. The CDR3 loop is CASSSRGGLNFGYTF. As DNA, the CDR3 is TGTGCCAGCAGCTCACGGGGGGGCCTGAATTTTGGCTACACCTTC.

This clone has a handful of counts. V and J are TRBV5-1 and TRBJ2-3, with D uncertain. V lost 4 bases and J lost 3, with 6 bases in between. The CDR3 contains 12 residues. Germline V lookup: CDR1 SGHRS, CDR2 YFSETQ. This CDR3 reads CASSKTTDTQYF. In DNA form, the CDR3 reads TGCGCCAGCAGCAAAACTACAGATACGCAGTATTTT.

Here the CDR3 DNA reads TGTGCCTGGAGTCACTTAGCCACAGATACGCAGTATTTT. Residues: CAWSHLATDTQYF. This chain connects TRBV30 to TRBJ2-3; no clear D. CDR1 and CDR2 from the germline V gene are GTSNPN and SVGIG (reference sequence). V was pared by 2 bases and J by 2 bases, with 8 bases between. This CDR3 has 13 amino acids.

The chain joins TRBV9 to TRBJ2-3, with no clear D. Germline V CDR1 and CDR2: SGDLS, YYNGEE. This CDR3 region has 16 residues. Trimming took off 0 bases at V and 6 bases at J, with 17 bases between the two ends. The CDR3 coding sequence is TGTGCCAGCAGCGTAGCGGATGGCGGTAATGTCGATACGCAGTATTTT. Translated, it gives CASSVADGGNVDTQYF.

This clone was counted at least ten times. The rearrangement links TRBV6-5 to TRBJ1-1; D remains unclear. The V end lost 5 bases, the J end lost 0 bases, and 10 bases lay between the germline ends. Germline-derived CDR1 and CDR2 are MNHEY and SVGAGI. The CDR3 has 14 residues. The CDR3 reads CASSLEFMNTEAFF. The CDR3, as DNA: TGTGCCAGCAGTCTGGAGTTCATGAACACTGAAGCTTTCTTT.

The chain joins TRBV19 to TRBJ1-1; 11 bases align to TRBD1. Germline trimming cut 1 base from V and 5 bases from J; bases unmatched to any gene: 9. The germline V gene encodes CDR1 LNHDA and CDR2 SQIVND (reference sequence). This CDR3 contains 17 residues. The CDR3 sequence: CASSIVGTGGRGTEAFF. The DNA for the CDR3 is TGTGCCAGTAGTATAGTTGGGACAGGGGGACGTGGGACTGAAGCTTTCTTT. Full variable domain (outside the CDR3, taken from reference TRBV19 and TRBJ1-1): DGGITQSPKYLFRKEGQNVTLSCEQNLNHDAMYWYRQDPGQGLRLIYYSQIVNDFQKGDIAEGYSVSREKKESFPLTVTSAQKNPTAFYLCASSIVGTGGRGTEAFFGQGTRLTVV.

This clone occurred a few times. The chain couples TRBV6-1 to TRBJ1-5; 9 nucleotides match TRBD1. The CDR3 length is 16 residues. V lost 2 bases and J lost 4; bases outside the gene matches: 6. Germline CDR1 and CDR2: MNHNS and SASEGT. The CDR3 DNA reads TGTGCCAGCAGTGAAAGGGGACAGGGCTCGAATCAGCCCCAGCATTTT. Protein: CASSERGQGSNQPQHF.

The chain employs TRBV7-8 and TRBJ2-1, with 7 bases that match TRBD2. This CDR3 region has 15 residues. Germline trimming cut 1 base from V and 9 bases from J; bases unmatched to any gene: 9. Germline CDR1 and CDR2: SGHVS and FQNEAQ. The CDR3 here is CASSLGTSGTVEQFF. The CDR3 bases are TGTGCCAGCAGCTTAGGGACTAGTGGAACCGTTGAGCAGTTCTTC.

The chain uses TRBV12-3 or TRBV12-4 and TRBJ2-5; D unresolved. V was clipped by 2 bases and J by 5 bases, with 9 bases between them. This CDR3 has 13 amino acids. The CDR3 sequence is CASSLNPRETQYF. Written as DNA, the CDR3 is TGTGCCAGCAGTTTAAACCCCAGGGAGACCCAGTACTTC.

The chain combines TRBV5-1 with TRBJ1-2, with 7 bases fitting TRBD1. This CDR3 has 15 amino acids. Per germline, CDR1 SGHRS and CDR2 YFSETQ. The V segment lost 3 bases and the J segment 2 bases; nucleotides outside the gene matches: 7. CDR3 sequence reads: CASSSGDSRNYGYTF. The CDR3 coding sequence is TGCGCCAGCAGCTCCGGGGACAGTAGAAACTATGGCTACACCTTC.

The chain recombines TRBV9 with TRBJ2-3; the D gene is possibly TRBD2 (5 bases). The CDR3 sequence is 16 residues long. Trimming took 0 bases from V and 2 from J, leaving 13 bases between them. Germline CDR1 and CDR2: SGDLS and YYNGEE. The CDR3 here is CASSVGRRIDTDTQYF. As DNA, the CDR3 is TGTGCCAGCAGCGTAGGTCGGAGGATAGACACAGATACGCAGTATTTT.

The genes are TRBV19 and TRBJ2-7; a possible D gene is TRBD2 (6 bases). Trimming removed 3 bases from V and 3 bases from J, with 6 bases in between. This CDR3 has 12 residues. CDR1 is LNHDA and CDR2 is SQIVND in the germline V gene (reference sequence). CDR3 sequence (DNA): TGTGCCAGTAGTATGGAGGGCTACGAGCAGTACTTC. This gives the protein CASSMEGYEQYF. Complete variable domain (other parts from reference TRBV19 and TRBJ2-7): DGGITQSPKYLFRKEGQNVTLSCEQNLNHDAMYWYRQDPGQGLRLIYYSQIVNDFQKGDIAEGYSVSREKKESFPLTVTSAQKNPTAFYLCASSMEGYEQYFGPGTRLTVT.

The rearrangement joins TRBV19 to TRBJ2-3; 11 bases are a match to TRBD1. This CDR3 is built from 16 residues. V lost 2 bases, J lost 6 bases, and 7 bases stayed unmatched. Germline CDR1 and CDR2: LNHDA and SQIVND (reference sequence). The CDR3, as DNA: TGTGCCAGTAGTATACCGGGACAGGGGGTGAGCGATACGCAGTATTTT. Protein sequence: CASSIPGQGVSDTQYF.

The rearrangement uses TRBV7-3 and TRBJ2-5; 14 bases map to TRBD2. The CDR3 sequence is 16 residues long. V was clipped by 5 bases and J by 5 bases; unmatched bases: 7. From germline, CDR1 is SGHTA and CDR2 FQGTGA. The CDR3 loop is CASSPGLAGGSETQYF. For the CDR3, the DNA is TGTGCCAGCAGCCCTGGACTAGCGGGGGGCTCCGAGACCCAGTACTTC.

This clone appeared once. The V gene is TRBV10-3, the J gene TRBJ1-1, with a weak D call TRBD1 (6 bases). CDR1 is ENHRY and CDR2 is SYGVKD in the germline V gene. Trimming took off 3 bases at V and 1 base at J, with 9 bases between the two ends. The CDR3 extends over 14 amino acids. CDR3 loop: CAISDPGQNTEAFF. The CDR3 coding sequence is TGTGCCATCAGTGACCCGGGACAGAACACTGAAGCTTTCTTT.

The chain recombines TRBV27 with TRBJ1-4; TRBD1 might be the D (5 bases). Germline CDR1 and CDR2: MNHEY and SMNVEV (reference sequence). The CDR3 has 15 residues. V lost 2 bases, J lost 4 bases, and 11 bases lay in between. CDR3 nucleotide sequence: TGTGCCAGCAGTTTAGGGGCAGGGTTTAATGAAAAACTGTTTTTT. Translation gives CASSLGAGFNEKLFF.

The chain couples TRBV28 to TRBJ1-2; 8 positions match TRBD1. V lost 6 bases and J lost 7; bases outside the gene matches: 10. The germline gives CDR1 MDHEN, CDR2 SYDVKM. There are 14 residues in the CDR3. CDR3 nucleotides: TGTGCCAGCAGAGCTCAGGGGGCGCGGGGTGGCTACACCTTC. Its translation: CASRAQGARGGYTF.

The V and J genes are TRBV28 and TRBJ1-1; D is uncertain. Deletions cut 7 bases from V and 5 bases from J, with 14 bases between. The germline gives CDR1 MDHEN, CDR2 SYDVKM. CDR3 length equals 13 residues. The CDR3, as DNA: TGTGCCAGCAACGGAGCCGGGGAAACTGAAGCTTTCTTT. Encoded protein: CASNGAGETEAFF.

The chain links TRBV10-3 to TRBJ1-1, with D perhaps TRBD1 (6 bases). The ends were cut back, 7 bases at V and 4 bases at J, with 16 bases in the middle. The CDR3 is made up of 14 amino acids. CDR1 and CDR2 (germline): ENHRY, SYGVKD. The CDR3 protein is CAITKEVGATEAFF. CDR3 sequence (DNA): TGTGCCATCACCAAGGAGGTGGGGGCCACTGAAGCTTTCTTT.

The CDR3 region is CASSSGQGSYEQYF. CDR3 bases: TGTGCCAGCAGCTCAGGACAGGGCTCCTACGAGCAGTACTTC. The chain links TRBV7-9 to TRBJ2-7; 8 bases fit TRBD1. The V and J ends lost 4 bases and 0 bases, in that order; junction bases with no gene match: 2. Per the germline V gene, CDR1 is SEHNR and CDR2 is FQNEAQ (reference sequence). The length of the CDR3 is 14 residues.

V gene TRBV12-3 or TRBV12-4 combines with J gene TRBJ1-2; TRBD1 matches 9 bases. J gave up 6 bases and V 3 bases, and 2 bases lay outside the gene matches. This CDR3 region has 13 residues. The CDR3 spells CASSFGTGNGYTF. The DNA of the CDR3 is TGTGCCAGCAGTTTCGGGACAGGGAATGGCTACACCTTC.

This clone appeared a few times. CDR3 nucleotides: TGTGCCAGCTCACCTCCGGGGGGAGGTATGTTCACTGAAGCTTTCTTT. This codes for CASSPPGGGMFTEAFF. This chain joins TRBV18 and TRBJ1-1, with D possibly being TRBD1 (5 bases). In germline, CDR1 is KGHSH, CDR2 LQKENI. The V and J ends lost 3 bases and 4 bases respectively, with 18 bases between them. This CDR3 spans 16 amino acids.

The genes are TRBV29-1 and TRBJ1-1; TRBD1 matches 10 bases. The CDR3 is made up of 15 amino acids. The V gene end was trimmed by 6 bases and the J gene end by 2 bases; junction bases not matched to a gene: 9. The germline CDR1 and CDR2 sequences are SQVTM and ANQGSEA. In DNA, the CDR3 is TGCAGCGTCGAGAGGACAGGGGGGAAAAACACTGAAGCTTTCTTT. It specifies CSVERTGGKNTEAFF.

The count of this clone is one. The chain employs TRBV29-1 and TRBJ1-1, with D tentatively TRBD1 (6 bases). The length of the CDR3 is 13 residues. From germline, CDR1 is SQVTM and CDR2 ANQGSEA. Trimming left V 7 bases short and J 5 bases short, with 17 bases between. The CDR3 reads CSASGRGPTEAFF. DNA of the CDR3: TGCAGCGCCTCAGGGCGGGGGCCAACTGAAGCTTTCTTT. The full variable domain, its missing parts supplied by reference TRBV29-1 and TRBJ1-1, is SAVISQKPSRDICQRGTSLTIQCQVDSQVTMMFWYRQQPGQSLTLIATANQGSEATYESGFVIDKFPISRPNLTFSTLTVSNMSPEDSSIYLCSASGRGPTEAFFGQGTRLTVV.

The V call is TRBV12-3 or TRBV12-4, the J call TRBJ1-2, with D perhaps TRBD1 (5 bases). The CDR3 loop spans 13 amino acids. The V end lost 4 bases, the J end lost 4 bases, and 10 bases lay between the germline ends. The CDR3 loop reads CASSSGGSYGYTF. The CDR3 DNA follows: TGTGCCAGCAGTTCGGGGGGGTCCTATGGCTACACCTTC.

The V gene is TRBV5-1, the J gene TRBJ1-2; weak D call: TRBD1 (6 bases). This CDR3 spans 15 amino acids. Germline CDR1 and CDR2: SGHRS and YFSETQ. Trimming stripped 0 bases from V and 4 bases from J, with 13 bases between. The CDR3 bases are TGCGCCAGCAGCTTGGGAGCGGGACACACCTATGGCTACACCTTC. Protein sequence: CASSLGAGHTYGYTF.